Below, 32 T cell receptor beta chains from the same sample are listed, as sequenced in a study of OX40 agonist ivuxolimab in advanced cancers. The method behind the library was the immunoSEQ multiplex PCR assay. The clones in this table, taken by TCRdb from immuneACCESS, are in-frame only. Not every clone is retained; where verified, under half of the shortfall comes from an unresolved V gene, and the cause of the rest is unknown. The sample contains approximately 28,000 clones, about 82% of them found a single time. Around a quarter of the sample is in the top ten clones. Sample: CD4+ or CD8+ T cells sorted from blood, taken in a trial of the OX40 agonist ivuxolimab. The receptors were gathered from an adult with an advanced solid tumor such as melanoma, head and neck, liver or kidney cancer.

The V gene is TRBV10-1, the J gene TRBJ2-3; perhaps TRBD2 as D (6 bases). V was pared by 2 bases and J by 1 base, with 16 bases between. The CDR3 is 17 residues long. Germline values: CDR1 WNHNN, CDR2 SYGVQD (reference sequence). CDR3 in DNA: TGCGCCAGCAGTGAGGGGGGTATGGGACTCGGCACAGATACGCAGTATTTT. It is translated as CASSEGGMGLGTDTQYF.

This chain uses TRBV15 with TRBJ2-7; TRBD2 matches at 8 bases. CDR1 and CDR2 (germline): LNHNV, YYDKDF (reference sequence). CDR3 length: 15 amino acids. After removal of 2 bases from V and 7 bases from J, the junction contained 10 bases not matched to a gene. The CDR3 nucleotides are TGTGCCACCAGCAGAAACCAAGCGGGAGTGGGTGAGCAGTACTTC. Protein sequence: CATSRNQAGVGEQYF. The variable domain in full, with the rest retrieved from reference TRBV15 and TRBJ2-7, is DAMVIQNPRYQVTQFGKPVTLSCSQTLNHNVMYWYQQKSSQAPKLLFHYYDKDFNNEADTPDNFQSRRPNTSFCFLDIRSPGLGDTAMYLCATSRNQAGVGEQYFGPGTRLTVT.

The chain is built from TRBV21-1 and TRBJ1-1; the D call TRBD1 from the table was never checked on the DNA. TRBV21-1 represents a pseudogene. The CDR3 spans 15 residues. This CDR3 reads CASSKVGQENTEAFF. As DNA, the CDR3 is TGTGCCAGCAGCAAAGTTGGGCAGGAGAACACTGAAGCTTTCTTT.

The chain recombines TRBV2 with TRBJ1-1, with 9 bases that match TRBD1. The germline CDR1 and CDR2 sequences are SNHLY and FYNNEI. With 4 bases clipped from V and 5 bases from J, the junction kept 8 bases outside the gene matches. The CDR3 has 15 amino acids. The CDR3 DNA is TGTGCCAGCAGTGGCGGACAGGGGAGGTTGACTGAAGCTTTCTTT. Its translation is CASSGGQGRLTEAFF.

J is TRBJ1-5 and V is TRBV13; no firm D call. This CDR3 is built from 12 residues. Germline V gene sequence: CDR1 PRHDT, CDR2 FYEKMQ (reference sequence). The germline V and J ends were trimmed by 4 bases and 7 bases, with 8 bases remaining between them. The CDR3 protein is CASSSGSQPQHF. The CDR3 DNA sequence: TGTGCCAGCAGCTCTGGGTCCCAGCCCCAGCATTTT.

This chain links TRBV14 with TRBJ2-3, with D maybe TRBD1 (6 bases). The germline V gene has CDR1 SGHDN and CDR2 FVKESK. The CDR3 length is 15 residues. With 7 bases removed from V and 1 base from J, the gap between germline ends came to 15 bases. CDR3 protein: CASKKQGSGTDTQYF. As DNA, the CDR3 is TGTGCCAGCAAAAAACAGGGCTCGGGCACAGATACGCAGTATTTT.

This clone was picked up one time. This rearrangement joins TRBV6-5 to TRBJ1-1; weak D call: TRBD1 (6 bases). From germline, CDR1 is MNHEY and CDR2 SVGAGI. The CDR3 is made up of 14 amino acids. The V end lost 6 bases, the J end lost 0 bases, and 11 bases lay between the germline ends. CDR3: CASSITGMNTEAFF. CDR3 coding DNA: TGTGCCAGCAGCATCACAGGGATGAACACTGAAGCTTTCTTT.

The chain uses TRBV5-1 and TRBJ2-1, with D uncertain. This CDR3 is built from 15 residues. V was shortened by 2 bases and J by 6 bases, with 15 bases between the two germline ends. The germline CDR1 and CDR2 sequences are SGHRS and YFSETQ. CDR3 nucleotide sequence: TGCGCCAGCAGCTTATCAGGAATTCGGTTCAATGAGCAGTTCTTC. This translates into CASSLSGIRFNEQFF.

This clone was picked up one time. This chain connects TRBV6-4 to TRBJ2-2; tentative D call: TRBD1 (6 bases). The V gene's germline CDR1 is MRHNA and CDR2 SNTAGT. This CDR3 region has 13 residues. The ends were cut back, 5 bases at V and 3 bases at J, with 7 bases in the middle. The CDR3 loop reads CASSNRDTGELFF. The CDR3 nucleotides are TGTGCCAGCAGTAACAGGGACACCGGGGAGCTGTTTTTT.

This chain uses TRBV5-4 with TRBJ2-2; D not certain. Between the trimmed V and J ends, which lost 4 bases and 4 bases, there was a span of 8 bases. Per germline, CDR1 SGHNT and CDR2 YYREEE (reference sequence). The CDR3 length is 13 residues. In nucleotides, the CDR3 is TGTGCCAGCAGCAATCAATCCACCGGGGAGCTGTTTTTT. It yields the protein CASSNQSTGELFF.

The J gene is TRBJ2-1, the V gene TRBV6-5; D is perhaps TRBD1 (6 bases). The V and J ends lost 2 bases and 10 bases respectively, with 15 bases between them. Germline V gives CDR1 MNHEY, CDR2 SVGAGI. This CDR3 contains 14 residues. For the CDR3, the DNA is TGTGCCAGCAGTTACAACACCCTCACAGGGGAGCAGTTCTTC. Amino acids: CASSYNTLTGEQFF.

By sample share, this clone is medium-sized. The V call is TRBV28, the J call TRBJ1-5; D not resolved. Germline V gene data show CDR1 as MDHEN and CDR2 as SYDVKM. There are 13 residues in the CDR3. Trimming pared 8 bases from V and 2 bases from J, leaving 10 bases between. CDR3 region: CASDVLGNQPQHF. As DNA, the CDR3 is TGTGCCAGCGACGTGTTGGGCAATCAGCCCCAGCATTTT.

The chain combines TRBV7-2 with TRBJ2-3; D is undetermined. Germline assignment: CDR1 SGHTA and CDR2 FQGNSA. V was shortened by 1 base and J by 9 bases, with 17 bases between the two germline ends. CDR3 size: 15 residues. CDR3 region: CASSLVTARSNTQYF. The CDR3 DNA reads TGTGCCAGCAGCTTAGTGACTGCTCGCAGTAACACGCAGTATTTT.

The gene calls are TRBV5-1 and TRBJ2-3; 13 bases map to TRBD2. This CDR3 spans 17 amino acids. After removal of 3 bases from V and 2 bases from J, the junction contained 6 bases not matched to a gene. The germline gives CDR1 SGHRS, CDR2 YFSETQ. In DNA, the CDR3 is TGCGCCAGCAGCTCCGGGACTAGCGGGATAATCACAGATACGCAGTATTTT. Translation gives CASSSGTSGIITDTQYF.

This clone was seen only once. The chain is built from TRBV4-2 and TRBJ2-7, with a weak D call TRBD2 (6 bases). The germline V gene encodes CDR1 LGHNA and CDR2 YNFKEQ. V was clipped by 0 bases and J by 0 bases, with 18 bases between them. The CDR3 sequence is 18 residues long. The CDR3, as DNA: TGTGCCAGCAGCCAAGAATCGGAGTACACTAGCATCTCCTACGAGCAGTACTTC. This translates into CASSQESEYTSISYEQYF.

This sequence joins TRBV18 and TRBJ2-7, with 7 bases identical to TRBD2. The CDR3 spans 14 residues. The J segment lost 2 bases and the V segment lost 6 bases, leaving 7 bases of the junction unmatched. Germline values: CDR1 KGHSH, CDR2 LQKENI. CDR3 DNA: TGTGCCAGCTCCCCAAGCCGGGGGGCCTACGAGCAGTACTTC. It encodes CASSPSRGAYEQYF.

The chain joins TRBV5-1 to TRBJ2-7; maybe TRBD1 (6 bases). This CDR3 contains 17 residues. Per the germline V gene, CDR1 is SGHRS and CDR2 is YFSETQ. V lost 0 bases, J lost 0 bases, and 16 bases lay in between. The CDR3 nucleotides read TGCGCCAGCAGCTTGGCCATACAGAGGGGGATCTCCTACGAGCAGTACTTC. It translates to CASSLAIQRGISYEQYF. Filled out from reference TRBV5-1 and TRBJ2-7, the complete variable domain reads KAGVTQTPRYLIKTRGQQVTLSCSPISGHRSVSWYQQTPGQGLQFLFEYFSETQRNKGNFPGRFSGRQFSNSRSEMNVSTLELGDSALYLCASSLAIQRGISYEQYFGPGTRLTVT.

The CDR3 DNA follows: TGTGCCAGCAGCCGAACCGGAGGGGGACTTTACTATGGCTACACCTTC. It encodes CASSRTGGGLYYGYTF. This rearrangement joins TRBV28 to TRBJ1-2; D may be TRBD1 (6 bases). Germline lookup yields CDR1 MDHEN and CDR2 SYDVKM. Trimming took 6 bases from V and 3 from J, leaving 20 bases between them. This CDR3 has 16 residues.

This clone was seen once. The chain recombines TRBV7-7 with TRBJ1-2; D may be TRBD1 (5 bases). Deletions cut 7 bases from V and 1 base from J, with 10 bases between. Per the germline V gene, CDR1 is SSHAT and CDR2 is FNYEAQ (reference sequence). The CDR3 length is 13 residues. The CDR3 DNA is TGTGCCAGCACTTGGGGGGTTAACTATGGCTACACCTTC. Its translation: CASTWGVNYGYTF.

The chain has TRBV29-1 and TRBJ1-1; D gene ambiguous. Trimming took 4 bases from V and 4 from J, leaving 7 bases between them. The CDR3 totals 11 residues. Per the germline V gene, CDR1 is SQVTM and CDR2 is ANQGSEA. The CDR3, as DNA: TGCAGCGTTGTGGTAGGCACTGAAGCTTTCTTT. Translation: CSVVVGTEAFF.

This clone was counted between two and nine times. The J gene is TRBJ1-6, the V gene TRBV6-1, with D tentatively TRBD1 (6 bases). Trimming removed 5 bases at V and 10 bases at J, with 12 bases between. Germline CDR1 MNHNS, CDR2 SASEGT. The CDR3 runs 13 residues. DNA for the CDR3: TGTGCCAGCAGTACAGGGAGAGACTCACCCCTCCACTTT. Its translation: CASSTGRDSPLHF.

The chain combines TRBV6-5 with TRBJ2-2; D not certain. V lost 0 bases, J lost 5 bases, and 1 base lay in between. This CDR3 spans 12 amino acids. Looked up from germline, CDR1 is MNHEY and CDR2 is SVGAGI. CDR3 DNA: TGTGCCAGCAGTTACTCGACCGGGGAGCTGTTTTTT. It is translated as CASSYSTGELFF.

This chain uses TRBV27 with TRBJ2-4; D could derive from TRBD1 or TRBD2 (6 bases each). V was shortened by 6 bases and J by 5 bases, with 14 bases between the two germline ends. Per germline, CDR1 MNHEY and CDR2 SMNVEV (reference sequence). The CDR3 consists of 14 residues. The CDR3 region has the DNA TGTGCCAGCAGCCCCATGGGGGGCGAAAACATTCAGTACTTC. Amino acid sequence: CASSPMGGENIQYF.

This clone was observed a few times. The CDR3 coding sequence is TGCGCCAGCAGCCAAGATAAAGCGGGCAATCAGCCCCAGCATTTT. Translating it yields CASSQDKAGNQPQHF. The rearrangement joins TRBV4-1 to TRBJ1-5, with unresolved D. CDR1 and CDR2 from the germline V gene are MGHRA and YSYEKL. The CDR3 extends over 15 amino acids. The V and J ends lost 0 bases and 2 bases respectively, with 8 bases between them.

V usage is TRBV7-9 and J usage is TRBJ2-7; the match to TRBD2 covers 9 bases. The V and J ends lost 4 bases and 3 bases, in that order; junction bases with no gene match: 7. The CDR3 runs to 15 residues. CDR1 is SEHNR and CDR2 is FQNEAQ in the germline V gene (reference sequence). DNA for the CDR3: TGTGCCAGCAGCTCGATAGCGGGAGTGGGCTACGAGCAGTACTTC. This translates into CASSSIAGVGYEQYF. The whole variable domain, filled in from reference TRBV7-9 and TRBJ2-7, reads DTGVSQNPRHKITKRGQNVTFRCDPISEHNRLYWYRQTLGQGPEFLTYFQNEAQLEKSRLLSDRFSAERPKGSFSTLEIQRTEQGDSAMYLCASSSIAGVGYEQYFGPGTRLTVT.

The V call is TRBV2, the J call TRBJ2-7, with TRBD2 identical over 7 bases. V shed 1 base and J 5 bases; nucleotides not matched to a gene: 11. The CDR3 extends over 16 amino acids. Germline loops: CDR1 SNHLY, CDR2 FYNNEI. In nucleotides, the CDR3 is TGTGCCAGCAGTGAAGGCCGGGGGAGACTAGCCCACGAGCAGTACTTC. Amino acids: CASSEGRGRLAHEQYF.

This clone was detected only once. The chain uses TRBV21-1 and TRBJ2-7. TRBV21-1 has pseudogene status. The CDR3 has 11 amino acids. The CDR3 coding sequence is TGTGCCAGCAGCAAAAGGCCCGAGCAGTACTTC. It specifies CASSKRPEQYF.

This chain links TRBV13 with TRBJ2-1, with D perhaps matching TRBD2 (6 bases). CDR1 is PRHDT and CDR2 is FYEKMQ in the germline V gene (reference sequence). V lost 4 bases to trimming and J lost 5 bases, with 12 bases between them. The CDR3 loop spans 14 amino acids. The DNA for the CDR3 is TGTGCCAGCAGCTCCGGGACTGGAGACAATGAGCAGTTCTTC. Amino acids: CASSSGTGDNEQFF.

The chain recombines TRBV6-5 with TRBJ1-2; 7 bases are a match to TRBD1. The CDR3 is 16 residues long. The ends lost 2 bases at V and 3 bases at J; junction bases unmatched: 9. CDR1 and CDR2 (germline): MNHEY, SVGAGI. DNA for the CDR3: TGTGCCAGCAGTTACAGTTCCTCGGGACAGTACTATGGCTACACCTTC. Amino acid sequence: CASSYSSSGQYYGYTF.

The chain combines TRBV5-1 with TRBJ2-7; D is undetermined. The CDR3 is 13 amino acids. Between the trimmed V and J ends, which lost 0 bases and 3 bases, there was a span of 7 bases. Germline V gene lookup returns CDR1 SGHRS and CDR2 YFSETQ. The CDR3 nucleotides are TGCGCCAGCAGCTTGGCGGCCGACTACGAGCAGTACTTC. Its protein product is CASSLAADYEQYF.

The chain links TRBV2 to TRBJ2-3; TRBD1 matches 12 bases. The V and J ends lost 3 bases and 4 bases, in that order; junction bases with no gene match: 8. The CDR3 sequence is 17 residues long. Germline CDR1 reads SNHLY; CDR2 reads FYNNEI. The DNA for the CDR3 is TGTGCCAGCAGTGAGGGGACAGGGGGCATGGAAGCAGATACGCAGTATTTT. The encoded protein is CASSEGTGGMEADTQYF.

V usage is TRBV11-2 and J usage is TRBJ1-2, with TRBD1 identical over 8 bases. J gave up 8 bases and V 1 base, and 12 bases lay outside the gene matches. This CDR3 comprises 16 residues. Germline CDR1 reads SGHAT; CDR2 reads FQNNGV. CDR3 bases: TGTGCCAGCAGCTTAGCCCCGAGGCCAGGGGGCGACGGCTACACCTTC. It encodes CASSLAPRPGGDGYTF.